This TCR beta chain comes out of a study of beta chain features in type 1 diabetes. The overall study: All samples combined gave about 100 million sorted cells for examination.

All of the isolated RNA was reverse transcribed, so expressed TCRB transcripts were sequenced. Sequenced by immunoSEQ multiplex PCR; TCRdb stores in-frame clones only, minus some. In the table there are more than 300,000 clones, roughly 12% of which are singletons. Study-level points and caveats: Within the patient group, naive, central memory and Treg TCRB repertoires appeared more similar to each other than within healthy donors. Patients and controls would share equally any PCR tilt toward shorter templates. TCRB CDR3 length was moderately but significantly reduced in all four CD4+ subsets of Type 1 diabetes patients.

Concerning this clone: Its antigen is as yet unknown.

The germline gives CDR1 SGDLS, CDR2 YYNGEE. This CDR3 is built from 16 residues. V lost 3 bases and J lost 9; bases outside the gene matches: 12. The chain carries TRBV9 and TRBJ2-1; the match to TRBD1 covers 10 bases. This receptor was taken from a woman younger than 30 with type 1 diabetes. What was sequenced was naive CD4+ T cells from blood. The CDR3 DNA follows: TGTGCCAGCAGCGCCCCTTGGGACAGGGGTTTTAGTGAGCAGTTCTTC. Its protein is CASSAPWDRGFSEQFF.